Listed below are T cell receptor beta chains from one sample, sequenced in a study of OX40 agonist ivuxolimab in advanced cancers. TCRdb's table, derived via immunoSEQ multiplex PCR, lists solely in-frame clones and lacks some. The data show over 70,000 clones, just under 90% seen once. Source: CD4+ or CD8+ T cells sorted from blood, taken in a trial of the OX40 agonist ivuxolimab. The receptors derive from an adult with an advanced solid tumor such as melanoma, head and neck, liver or kidney cancer. The CDR3 runs from the conserved cysteine through the conserved F or W. Fields, in order: CDR3 DNA, CDR3 protein, clone size, V gene, J gene, D gene. The D gene is left open where the match is weak. Clone size is not always given. Where it is, it says once, few, many or a class for expanded clones.

cdr3_nt: TGTGCCAGCAGCTTAAGTCCCTTGCATCCGGACAATGAGCAGTTCTTC
cdr3_aa: CASSLSPLHPDNEQFF
clone_size: -
v_call: TRBV7-3
j_call: TRBJ2-1
d_call: -

cdr3_nt: TGTGCCAGCAGTTTATCGGGCCGGGGGCCCTCTGGGGCCAACGTCCTGACTTTC
cdr3_aa: CASSLSGRGPSGANVLTF
clone_size: -
v_call: TRBV28
j_call: TRBJ2-6
d_call: -

cdr3_nt: TGTGCCAGCAGCCCCGGACAGGGGGAAGAGACCCAGTACTTC
cdr3_aa: CASSPGQGEETQYF
clone_size: -
v_call: TRBV11-2
j_call: TRBJ2-5
d_call: TRBD1

cdr3_nt: TGTGCCAGCAGCCCTCCGGGACTTCGAGGCGATGAGCAGTTCTTC
cdr3_aa: CASSPPGLRGDEQFF
clone_size: -
v_call: TRBV7-9
j_call: TRBJ2-1
d_call: -

cdr3_nt: TGTGCCAGCAGCCCAGGGGAGACCCGGTTTGGCTACACCTTC
cdr3_aa: CASSPGETRFGYTF
clone_size: -
v_call: TRBV7-9
j_call: TRBJ1-2
d_call: -

cdr3_nt: TGTGCCAGCAGCCCTCGGACTAGCGGGGGTTCCTACGAGCAGTACTTC
cdr3_aa: CASSPRTSGGSYEQYF
clone_size: -
v_call: TRBV5-4
j_call: TRBJ2-7
d_call: TRBD2

cdr3_nt: TGTGCCAGCAGTGAAGTAGGGGCCCTGTACAATGAAGCTTTCTTT
cdr3_aa: CASSEVGALYNEAFF
clone_size: -
v_call: TRBV25-1
j_call: TRBJ1-1
d_call: -

cdr3_nt: TGTGCCAGCAGACCCGGACTAGCGGGGGGCCCGCAAGGGTCAGATACGCAGTATTTT
cdr3_aa: CASRPGLAGGPQGSDTQYF
clone_size: -
v_call: TRBV6-7
j_call: TRBJ2-3
d_call: TRBD2

cdr3_nt: TGTGCCAGTAGTATGTCAACCCAAGGGACTAGCGGTCGTTGGGCCCAGTACTTC
cdr3_aa: CASSMSTQGTSGRWAQYF
clone_size: -
v_call: TRBV19
j_call: TRBJ2-5
d_call: TRBD2

cdr3_nt: TGTGCCACCAGCAGAGAAGTATCGGGCCCCTACGAGCAGTACTTC
cdr3_aa: CATSREVSGPYEQYF
clone_size: -
v_call: TRBV15
j_call: TRBJ2-7
d_call: -

cdr3_nt: TGTGCCAGCAGCTCAGCTAGCGGGAGCACAGATACGCAGTATTTT
cdr3_aa: CASSSASGSTDTQYF
clone_size: -
v_call: TRBV7-9
j_call: TRBJ2-3
d_call: TRBD2

cdr3_nt: TGTGCCAGCAGCTTAGAAGGGACTAGCGGGTCCGAGCAGTACTTC
cdr3_aa: CASSLEGTSGSEQYF
clone_size: -
v_call: TRBV7-2
j_call: TRBJ2-7
d_call: TRBD2

cdr3_nt: TGCGCCAGCAGCGAGGGGACAGGGGTGGTCTCCTATGGCTACACCTTC
cdr3_aa: CASSEGTGVVSYGYTF
clone_size: -
v_call: TRBV5-1
j_call: TRBJ1-2
d_call: TRBD1

cdr3_nt: TGTGCCTGGAGTCAGGGGGCGACCTACGAGCAGTACTTC
cdr3_aa: CAWSQGATYEQYF
clone_size: -
v_call: TRBV30
j_call: TRBJ2-7
d_call: TRBD1

cdr3_nt: TGTGCCAGCAGTTTGCGGGGGGCGGGCTATGGCTACACCTTC
cdr3_aa: CASSLRGAGYGYTF
clone_size: -
v_call: TRBV27
j_call: TRBJ1-2
d_call: -

cdr3_nt: TGTGCCAGCAGCTTATTGGGGTGGACTTCCCACGGCACAGATACGCAGTATTTT
cdr3_aa: CASSLLGWTSHGTDTQYF
clone_size: -
v_call: TRBV7-3
j_call: TRBJ2-3
d_call: -

cdr3_nt: TGTGCCAGCAGCGTACAGGGTCGGATCAGCACAGATACGCAGTATTTT
cdr3_aa: CASSVQGRISTDTQYF
clone_size: -
v_call: TRBV9
j_call: TRBJ2-3
d_call: -

cdr3_nt: TGTGCCAGCAGCTACCGACTCCAGAGGGGCACTGAAGCTTTCTTT
cdr3_aa: CASSYRLQRGTEAFF
clone_size: -
v_call: TRBV5-4
j_call: TRBJ1-1
d_call: -

cdr3_nt: TGTGCCAGCTCACGGGACACCTACGAGCAGTACTTC
cdr3_aa: CASSRDTYEQYF
clone_size: -
v_call: TRBV18
j_call: TRBJ2-7
d_call: -

cdr3_nt: TGTGCCAGCAGCTTAGAAAGAGGGACAGAGACCCAGTACTTC
cdr3_aa: CASSLERGTETQYF
clone_size: -
v_call: TRBV11-2
j_call: TRBJ2-5
d_call: -

cdr3_nt: TGTGCCAGCAAGGGTGGAAATCAGCCCCAGCATTTT
cdr3_aa: CASKGGNQPQHF
clone_size: -
v_call: TRBV28
j_call: TRBJ1-5
d_call: -

cdr3_nt: TGCGCCAGCAGCCCGGTCGGGAGAACTGAAGCTTTCTTT
cdr3_aa: CASSPVGRTEAFF
clone_size: -
v_call: TRBV5-1
j_call: TRBJ1-1
d_call: -

cdr3_nt: TGTGCCAGCAGCCAGGTGGCGGCTAGCGGGGGTGTCGGGGAGCTGTTTTTT
cdr3_aa: CASSQVAASGGVGELFF
clone_size: -
v_call: TRBV9
j_call: TRBJ2-2
d_call: TRBD2

cdr3_nt: TGTGCCAGCAGTCTTGGCGGGACAGGGTTTAATCCCCTCCACTTT
cdr3_aa: CASSLGGTGFNPLHF
clone_size: -
v_call: TRBV6-5
j_call: TRBJ1-6
d_call: TRBD1

cdr3_nt: TGTGCCAGCAGCTTACCGTTGGGGGGAGATAATTCACCCCTCCACTTT
cdr3_aa: CASSLPLGGDNSPLHF
clone_size: few
v_call: TRBV7-9
j_call: TRBJ1-6
d_call: -

cdr3_nt: TGTGCCAGCAGTTACGCCGGGACAGGGAACTACGAGCAGTACTTC
cdr3_aa: CASSYAGTGNYEQYF
clone_size: -
v_call: TRBV6-5
j_call: TRBJ2-7
d_call: TRBD1